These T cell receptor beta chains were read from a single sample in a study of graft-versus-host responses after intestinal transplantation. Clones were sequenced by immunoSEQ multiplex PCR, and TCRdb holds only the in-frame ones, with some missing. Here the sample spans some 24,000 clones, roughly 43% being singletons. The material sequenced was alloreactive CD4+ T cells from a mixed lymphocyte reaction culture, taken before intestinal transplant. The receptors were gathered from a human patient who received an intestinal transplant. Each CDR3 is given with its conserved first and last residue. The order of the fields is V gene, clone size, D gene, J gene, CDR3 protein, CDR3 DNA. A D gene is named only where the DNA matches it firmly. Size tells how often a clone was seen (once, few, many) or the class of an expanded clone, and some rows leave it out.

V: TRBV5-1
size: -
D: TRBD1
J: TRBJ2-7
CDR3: CASSTTGSSYEQYF
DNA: TGCGCCAGCAGCACGACAGGGTCCTCCTACGAGCAGTACTTC

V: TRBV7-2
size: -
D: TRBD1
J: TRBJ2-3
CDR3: CASSFQGATDTQYF
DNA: TGTGCCAGCAGCTTCCAGGGGGCGACAGATACGCAGTATTTT

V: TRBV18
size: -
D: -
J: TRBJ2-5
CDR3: CASSSFQETQYF
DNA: TGTGCCAGCTCATCCTTTCAAGAGACCCAGTACTTC

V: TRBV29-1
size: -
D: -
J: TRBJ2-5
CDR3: CSSYTTGWETQYF
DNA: TGCAGCTCCTACACCACAGGGTGGGAGACCCAGTACTTC

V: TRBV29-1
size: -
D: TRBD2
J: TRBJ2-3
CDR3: CSGTLAGASTDTQYF
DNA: TGCAGCGGAACCCTAGCGGGGGCTAGCACAGATACGCAGTATTTT

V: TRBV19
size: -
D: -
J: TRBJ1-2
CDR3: CATRGDGARNYGYTF
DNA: TGTGCCACCCGTGGGGATGGGGCGCGGAACTATGGCTACACCTTC

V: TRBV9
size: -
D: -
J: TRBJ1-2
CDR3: CASSVSFRYGYTF
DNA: TGTGCCAGCAGCGTATCCTTTCGTTATGGCTACACCTTC

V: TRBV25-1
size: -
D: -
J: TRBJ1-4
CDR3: CASKRGEKLFF
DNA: TGTGCCAGCAAACGGGGGGAAAAACTGTTTTTT

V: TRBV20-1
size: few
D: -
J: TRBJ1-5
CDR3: CSVASNQPQHF
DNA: TGCAGTGTGGCTAGCAATCAGCCCCAGCATTTT

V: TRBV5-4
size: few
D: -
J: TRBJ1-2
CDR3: CASSLYGYTF
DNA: TGTGCCAGCAGCCTCTATGGCTACACCTTC

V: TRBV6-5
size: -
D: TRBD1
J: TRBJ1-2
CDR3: CASSYQKPQGPGGYTF
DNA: TGTGCCAGCAGTTACCAAAAACCACAGGGGCCGGGCGGCTACACCTTC

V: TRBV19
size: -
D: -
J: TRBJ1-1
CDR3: CASSPPGNTEAFF
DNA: TGTGCCAGTAGTCCCCCGGGGAACACTGAAGCTTTCTTT

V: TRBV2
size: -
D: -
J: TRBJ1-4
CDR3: CASSAYGRTNEKLFF
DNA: TGTGCCAGCAGCGCTTACGGGAGAACTAATGAAAAACTGTTTTTT

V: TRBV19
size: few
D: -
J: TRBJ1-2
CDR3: CASSRWGRGDYGYTF
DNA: TGTGCCAGTAGTCGATGGGGCAGGGGAGACTATGGCTACACCTTC

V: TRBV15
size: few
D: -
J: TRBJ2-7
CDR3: CATSRGGGSEQYF
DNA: TGTGCCACCAGCAGAGGTGGAGGGTCCGAGCAGTACTTC

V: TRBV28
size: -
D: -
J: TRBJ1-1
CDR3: CASSPPTENTEAFF
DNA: TGTGCCAGCAGTCCTCCGACAGAGAACACTGAAGCTTTCTTT

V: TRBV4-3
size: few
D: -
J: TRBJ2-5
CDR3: CASSQLLLRGQETQYF
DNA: TGCGCCAGCAGCCAATTACTGTTAAGGGGCCAAGAGACCCAGTACTTC

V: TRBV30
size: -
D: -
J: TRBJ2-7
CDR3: CAWSQGYEQYF
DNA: TGTGCCTGGAGTCAGGGCTACGAGCAGTACTTC

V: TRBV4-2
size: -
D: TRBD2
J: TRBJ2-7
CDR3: CASSQRYTSGSDEQYF
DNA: TGTGCCAGCAGCCAGAGATACACTAGCGGGAGCGACGAGCAGTACTTC

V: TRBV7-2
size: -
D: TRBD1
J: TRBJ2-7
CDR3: CASRQGAYEQYF
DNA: TGTGCCAGCAGACAGGGGGCCTACGAGCAGTACTTC

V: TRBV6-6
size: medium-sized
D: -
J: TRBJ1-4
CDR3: CASSPFDGGRKLFF
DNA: TGTGCCAGCAGCCCCTTTGACGGGGGTAGGAAACTGTTTTTT

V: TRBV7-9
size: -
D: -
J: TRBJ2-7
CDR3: CASSLRDEQYF
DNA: TGTGCCAGCAGCTTAAGAGACGAGCAGTACTTC

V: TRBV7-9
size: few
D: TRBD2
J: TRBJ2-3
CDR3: CASSSETSYLTDTQYF
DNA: TGTGCCAGCAGCTCCGAGACTAGCTACCTCACAGATACGCAGTATTTT

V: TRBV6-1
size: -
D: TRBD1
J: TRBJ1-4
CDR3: CASSELGTGGRILFF
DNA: TGTGCCAGCAGTGAACTAGGGACAGGGGGCCGTATACTGTTTTTT

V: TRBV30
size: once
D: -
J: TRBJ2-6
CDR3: CAYRVAGANVLTF
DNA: TGTGCCTACAGGGTAGCTGGGGCCAACGTCCTGACTTTC

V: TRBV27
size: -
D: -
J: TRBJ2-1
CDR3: CASSLTGSAYNEQFF
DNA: TGTGCCAGCAGTTTGACAGGTAGCGCCTACAATGAGCAGTTCTTC

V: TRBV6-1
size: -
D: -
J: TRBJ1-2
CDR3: CASSYPGGYTF
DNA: TGTGCCAGCAGTTACCCGGGGGGCTACACCTTC

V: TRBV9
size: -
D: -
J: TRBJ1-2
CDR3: CASSPSLGPYTNYGYTF
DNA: TGTGCCAGCAGCCCGAGCTTGGGGCCCTATACTAACTATGGCTACACCTTC

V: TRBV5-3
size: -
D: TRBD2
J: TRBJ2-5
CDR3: CARSLNTAGGKETQYF
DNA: TGTGCCAGAAGCCTGAATACGGCGGGAGGGAAAGAGACCCAGTACTTC

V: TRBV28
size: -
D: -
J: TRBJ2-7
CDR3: CASSLVTGISSYEQYF
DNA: TGTGCCAGCAGTTTAGTGACCGGGATTAGCTCCTACGAGCAGTACTTC

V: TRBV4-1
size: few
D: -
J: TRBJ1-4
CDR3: CASSRGYFDLEKLFF
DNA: TGCGCCAGCAGCCGCGGCTACTTCGATCTTGAAAAACTGTTTTTT